Below are 30 T cell receptor beta chains sequenced from a single sample in a study of identical twins. TCRdb ran MiXCR on the 5' RACE reads and lists one entry per CDR3 protein. The sample lists some 560,000 distinct CDR3 sequences, 9.6% occurring once. The same sample was also studied in work on yellow fever vaccine responses in identical twins.

The sequencing sample was made of PBMCs. Source of these receptors: a woman aged 18-35 years in good health.

This clonotype was counted only a few times. V gene TRBV5-1 combines with J gene TRBJ2-1; tentatively, D is TRBD1 or TRBD2 (5 bases each). This CDR3 contains 14 residues. V gave up 0 bases and J gave up 4 bases, with 8 bases separating them. Germline V gene sequence: CDR1 SGHRS, CDR2 YFSETQ. CDR3 protein: CASSLGDGYNEQFF. The CDR3 bases are TGCGCCAGCAGCTTGGGGGACGGTTACAATGAGCAGTTCTTC.

This clonotype appeared many times. The chain uses TRBV12-3 or TRBV12-4 and TRBJ2-7; TRBD2 is a possible D gene (5 bases). This CDR3 is built from 15 residues. Trimming removed 5 bases from V and 1 base from J, with 15 bases in between. The CDR3 region is CASSRGPDGSYEQYF. Written as DNA, the CDR3 is TGTGCCAGCAGTCGAGGGCCCGATGGATCCTACGAGCAGTACTTC.

This clonotype came up many times. The chain carries TRBV9 and TRBJ2-2; a weak D match, TRBD2 (6 bases). The germline gives CDR1 SGDLS, CDR2 YYNGEE. With 5 bases removed from V and 0 bases from J, the gap between germline ends came to 11 bases. The CDR3 extends over 15 amino acids. The CDR3 protein is CASSMAGSNTGELFF. The CDR3 nucleotides are TGTGCCAGCAGTATGGCGGGGTCGAACACCGGGGAGCTGTTTTTT.

The rearrangement joins TRBV12-3 or TRBV12-4 to TRBJ1-2, with 7 positions matching TRBD1. The CDR3 contains 13 residues. V was pared by 5 bases and J by 6 bases, with 6 bases of the junction left unmatched. CDR3 bases: TGTGCCAGCAGTCGTTCCGGGACAGATGGCTACACCTTC. This gives the protein CASSRSGTDGYTF.

CDR3 amino acids: CSASSPATSPYGYTF. In DNA, the CDR3 is TGCAGTGCCTCCTCCCCCGCCACCAGCCCCTATGGCTACACCTTC. The chain carries TRBV20-1 and TRBJ1-2; no firm D call. V was cut by 6 bases and J by 4 bases, with 21 bases left in between. This CDR3 comprises 15 residues. The germline gives CDR1 DFQATT, CDR2 SNEGSKA (reference sequence).

This clonotype was detected many times. V and J are TRBV7-9 and TRBJ2-7; D is ambiguous. Trimming took off 3 bases at V and 4 bases at J, with 16 bases between the two ends. CDR3 length equals 15 residues. Germline-derived CDR1 and CDR2 are SEHNR and FQNEAQ (reference sequence). The CDR3 coding sequence is TGTGCCAGCAGCTTCAGCTCAGCAAAGGCGTACGAGCAGTACTTC. Translated, it gives CASSFSSAKAYEQYF.

CDR3 coding DNA: TGTGCCAGCAGCCAGCGGGGGGCATCGGAGACCCAGTACTTC. This translates into CASSQRGASETQYF. The rearrangement joins TRBV13 to TRBJ2-5; TRBD2 matches 9 bases. The CDR3 runs 14 residues. Germline-derived CDR1 and CDR2 are PRHDT and FYEKMQ (reference sequence). J was trimmed by 5 bases and V by 5 bases; bases with no gene match: 6.

The table lists this clonotype with a few counts. Compared with germline, one end of the junction differs, possibly owing to a read error. This rearrangement joins TRBV20-1 to TRBJ2-7; TRBD2 matches 10 bases. This CDR3 has 15 amino acids. The germline gives CDR1 DFQATT, CDR2 SNEGSKA (reference sequence). As DNA, the CDR3 is TGCAGTGCTGGAGATTTAGCGGGAGGTCTCTACGAGCAGTACTTC. Protein sequence: CSAGDLAGGLYEQYF.

This clonotype was counted a few times. The rearrangement joins TRBV7-8 to TRBJ2-4, with D unclear. This CDR3 has 14 amino acids. CDR1 and CDR2 from the germline V gene are SGHVS and FQNEAQ. Trimming pared 2 bases from V and 6 bases from J, leaving 11 bases between. DNA of the CDR3: TGTGCCAGCAGCTTATCGACTGGGTTAAACATTCAGTACTTC. Its protein is CASSLSTGLNIQYF.

This clonotype was detected many times. The rearrangement joins TRBV24-1 to TRBJ2-1, with 8 bases identical to TRBD1. The ends lost 4 bases at V and 16 bases at J; junction bases unmatched: 8. Germline V gene lookup returns CDR1 KGHDR and CDR2 SFDVKD. The CDR3 spans 12 residues. This CDR3 is CATSDSGTGNFF. The CDR3 DNA is TGTGCCACCAGTGACTCCGGGACAGGTAACTTCTTC.

This clonotype was counted ten times or more. V and J are TRBV4-2 and TRBJ2-3; 10 bases are a match to TRBD2. Germline CDR1 LGHNA, CDR2 YNFKEQ. The CDR3 is made up of 19 amino acids. The trim removed 7 bases at V and 0 bases at J, leaving 16 bases unmatched. CDR3 coding DNA: TGTGCCAGCACTCCATTTTCTAGCGGGGGAGCCGATAGCACAGATACGCAGTATTTT. This gives the protein CASTPFSSGGADSTDTQYF.

The chain is built from TRBV3-1 and TRBJ2-3; D ambiguous. The CDR3 contains 15 residues. Germline CDR1 LGHDT, CDR2 YNNKEL (reference sequence). Trimming took 2 bases from V and 1 from J, leaving 10 bases between them. The CDR3 spells CASSQLGVGTDTQYF. CDR3 bases: TGTGCCAGCAGCCAACTAGGAGTGGGCACAGATACGCAGTATTTT.

CDR3 DNA sequence: TGTGCCAGCAGTTACTCCGCAGGGGCCGCGGATCTCTACGAGCAGTACTTC. Translation: CASSYSAGAADLYEQYF. This chain links TRBV6-2 or TRBV6-3 with TRBJ2-7; tentative D call: TRBD1 (6 bases). This CDR3 region has 17 residues. V dropped 0 bases and J dropped 3 bases, with 18 bases sitting between them. The V gene's germline CDR1 is MNHEY and CDR2 SVGEGT.

As for this clonotype: This CDR3 fails to terminate in the conserved phenylalanine or tryptophan, so it likely reflects a read error. This sequence joins TRBV11-1 and TRBJ2-5; 9 bases fit TRBD2. J lost 1 base, V lost 1 base, and 13 bases had no gene match. This CDR3 contains 19 residues. CDR1 SGHAT and CDR2 FQDESV come from the germline V gene (reference sequence). In DNA, the CDR3 is TGTGCCAGCAGCTTAGGCGCGGGGGGGGCCTTAAACTTCCAAGAGACCCAGTACTCC. Encoded protein: CASSLGAGGALNFQETQYS.

This clonotype occurred many times. This sequence joins TRBV5-1 and TRBJ2-6, with 9 bases that match TRBD1. There are 18 residues in the CDR3. The germline V gene has CDR1 SGHRS and CDR2 YFSETQ. J lost 0 bases, V lost 2 bases, and 6 bases had no gene match. The DNA for the CDR3 is TGCGCCAGCAGCTTTTGGACAGGGGTCATCTCTGGGGCCAACGTCCTGACTTTC. The encoded protein is CASSFWTGVISGANVLTF. Together with reference TRBV5-1 and TRBJ2-6, the CDR3 gives the full variable domain: KAGVTQTPRYLIKTRGQQVTLSCSPISGHRSVSWYQQTPGQGLQFLFEYFSETQRNKGNFPGRFSGRQFSNSRSEMNVSTLELGDSALYLCASSFWTGVISGANVLTFGAGSRLTVL.

This chain connects TRBV20-1 to TRBJ2-7, with D possibly matching TRBD2 (5 bases). V was shortened by 3 bases and J by 7 bases, with 16 bases between the two germline ends. Germline CDR1 DFQATT, CDR2 SNEGSKA (reference sequence). The CDR3 runs to 13 residues. The CDR3 is CSARPRVGGEQYF. In nucleotides, the CDR3 is TGCAGTGCTAGGCCGCGGGTAGGTGGAGAGCAGTACTTC.

The chain is built from TRBV3-1 and TRBJ2-7; D gene unclear. The V end lost 0 bases, the J end lost 0 bases, and 6 bases lay between the germline ends. The CDR3 runs 14 residues. In germline, CDR1 is LGHDT, CDR2 YNNKEL (reference sequence). Written as DNA, the CDR3 is TGTGCCAGCAGCCAAGATGTATCCTCCTACGAGCAGTACTTC. Protein product: CASSQDVSSYEQYF.

This clonotype has a count of ten or more. V is TRBV4-1 and J is TRBJ2-4; unclear D gene. V lost 4 bases and J lost 0, with 13 bases in between. The germline CDR1 and CDR2 sequences are MGHRA and YSYEKL. The CDR3 contains 16 residues. CDR3 DNA sequence: TGCGCCAGCAGCCCTACCCAGAGTCTAGCCAAAAACATTCAGTACTTC. As protein: CASSPTQSLAKNIQYF.

This clonotype was detected many times. V gene TRBV25-1 combines with J gene TRBJ2-7; the match to TRBD2 covers 14 bases. Looked up from germline, CDR1 is MGHDK and CDR2 is SYGVNS. This CDR3 is 17 amino acids long. V shed 4 bases, J shed 3 bases, and the junction held 8 bases outside the gene matches. In DNA form, the CDR3 reads TGTGCCAGCAGTGGAGGGACTAGCGGGGGAGCCAACTACGAGCAGTACTTC. Translating gives CASSGGTSGGANYEQYF.

This clonotype was seen a handful of times. J is TRBJ2-7 and V is TRBV7-3; D remains unclear. This CDR3 region has 13 residues. Trimming cost V 2 bases and J 3 bases, with 8 bases left between them. Looked up from germline, CDR1 is SGHTA and CDR2 is FQGTGA. CDR3 region: CASSLGFGYEQYF. DNA for the CDR3: TGTGCCAGCAGCTTAGGGTTCGGCTACGAGCAGTACTTC.

The chain carries TRBV7-9 and TRBJ2-7; 8 positions match TRBD1. The CDR3 sequence is 16 residues long. Unmatched junction bases numbered 9, after V lost 3 bases and J lost 2 bases. Germline loops: CDR1 SEHNR, CDR2 FQNEAQ (reference sequence). The CDR3 loop is CASSFYLGQATYEQYF. For the CDR3, the DNA is TGTGCCAGCAGCTTTTACCTGGGACAGGCCACCTACGAGCAGTACTTC.

The chain is built from TRBV18 and TRBJ2-7; 12 positions match TRBD2. The CDR3 is 16 residues long. Germline values: CDR1 KGHSH, CDR2 LQKENI. V lost 3 bases to trimming and J lost 2 bases; unmatched junction nucleotides: 5. The CDR3 loop reads CASSPTSGSPTYEQYF. DNA for the CDR3: TGTGCCAGCTCACCGACTAGCGGGAGCCCCACCTACGAGCAGTACTTC.

This clonotype was counted ten times or more. The rearrangement uses TRBV2 and TRBJ2-3; D gene ambiguous. Trimming stripped 6 bases from V and 4 bases from J, with 11 bases between. The CDR3 covers 13 residues. Germline V gene data show CDR1 as SNHLY and CDR2 as FYNNEI. In nucleotides, the CDR3 is TGTGCCAGCAGCCCCGCTAGGGCAGATACGCAGTATTTT. This codes for CASSPARADTQYF.

The chain has TRBV11-2 and TRBJ2-1, with D possibly called TRBD1 or TRBD2 (6 bases each). Trimming took off 5 bases at V and 6 bases at J, with 20 bases between the two ends. This CDR3 region has 16 residues. CDR1 and CDR2 from the germline V gene are SGHAT and FQNNGV. In DNA, the CDR3 is TGTGCCAGCAGCCTGTGGGGGGCCGACCCCCTCAATGAGCAGTTCTTC. It translates to CASSLWGADPLNEQFF.

V is TRBV7-8 and J is TRBJ1-3; perhaps TRBD1 as D (5 bases). The V and J ends lost 10 bases and 8 bases respectively, with 21 bases between them. CDR3 size: 14 residues. Germline V gives CDR1 SGHVS, CDR2 FQNEAQ. As DNA, the CDR3 is TGTGCCACTAAAGCGGACGGGGGGTGGGACACCATATATTTT. Protein sequence: CATKADGGWDTIYF. The variable domain in full, with the rest retrieved from reference TRBV7-8 and TRBJ1-3, is GAGVSQSPRYKVAKRGQDVALRCDPISGHVSLFWYQQALGQGPEFLTYFQNEAQLDKSGLPSDRFFAERPEGSVSTLKIQRTQQEDSAVYLCATKADGGWDTIYFGEGSWLTVV.

In this sample, this clonotype turned up many times. The chain combines TRBV2 with TRBJ2-1; D gene uncertain. The CDR3 totals 13 residues. Germline V gene sequence: CDR1 SNHLY, CDR2 FYNNEI. Trimming removed 1 base at V and 3 bases at J, with 4 bases between. CDR3 residues: CASSEELYNEQFF. In nucleotides, the CDR3 is TGTGCCAGCAGTGAAGAACTCTACAATGAGCAGTTCTTC.

This clonotype was picked up a small number of times. The chain is built from TRBV5-6 and TRBJ2-5, with D possibly matching TRBD1 (6 bases). Per the germline V gene, CDR1 is SGHDT and CDR2 is YYEEEE. The V end was cut by 3 bases, the J end by 4 bases, with 13 bases between. The CDR3 consists of 14 residues. CDR3 in DNA: TGTGCCAGCAGCTCCACAGGGTTTCGAGAGACCCAGTACTTC. Residues: CASSSTGFRETQYF.

This clonotype was counted only a few times. V gene TRBV6-1 combines with J gene TRBJ2-2, with 12 bases that match TRBD2. Trimming cost V 3 bases and J 5 bases; bases outside gene matches: 7. CDR1 and CDR2 from the germline V gene are MNHNS and SASEGT. The length of the CDR3 is 17 residues. In nucleotides, the CDR3 is TGTGCCAGCAGTGACCGACTAGCGGGAGTCTCGACCGGGGAGCTGTTTTTT. This codes for CASSDRLAGVSTGELFF.

The chain recombines TRBV3-1 with TRBJ2-4, with no clear D. CDR3 length: 13 residues. The V end was cut by 0 bases, the J end by 9 bases, with 9 bases between. Germline-derived CDR1 and CDR2 are LGHDT and YNNKEL (reference sequence). The CDR3 is CASSQDTWGIQYF. For the CDR3, the DNA is TGTGCCAGCAGCCAAGACACCTGGGGCATTCAGTACTTC.

The chain uses TRBV5-6 and TRBJ2-1; 9 nucleotides align to TRBD2. With 4 bases clipped from V and 3 bases from J, the junction kept 8 bases outside the gene matches. The CDR3 is made up of 16 amino acids. Germline V gene data show CDR1 as SGHDT and CDR2 as YYEEEE. CDR3 protein: CASSVAAGGLYNEQFF. CDR3 sequence (DNA): TGTGCCAGCAGCGTGGCGGCGGGGGGGCTCTACAATGAGCAGTTCTTC. Drawing the rest from reference TRBV5-6 and TRBJ2-1, the complete variable domain is DAGVTQSPTHLIKTRGQQVTLRCSPKSGHDTVSWYQQALGQGPQFIFQYYEEEERQRGNFPDRFSGHQFPNYSSELNVNALLLGDSALYLCASSVAAGGLYNEQFFGPGTRLTVL.